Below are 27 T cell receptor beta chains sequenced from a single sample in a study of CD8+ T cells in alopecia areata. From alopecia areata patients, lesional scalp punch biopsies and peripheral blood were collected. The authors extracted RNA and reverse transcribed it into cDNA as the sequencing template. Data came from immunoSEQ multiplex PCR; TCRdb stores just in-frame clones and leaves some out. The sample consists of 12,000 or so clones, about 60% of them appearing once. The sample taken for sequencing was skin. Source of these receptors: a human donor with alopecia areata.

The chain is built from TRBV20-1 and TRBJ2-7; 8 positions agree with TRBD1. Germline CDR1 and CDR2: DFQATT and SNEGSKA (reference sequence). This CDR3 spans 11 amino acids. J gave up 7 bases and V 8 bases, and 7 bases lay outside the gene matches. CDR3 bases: TGCAGTTCGGACAGGGCGGGAGAGCAGTACTTC. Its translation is CSSDRAGEQYF.

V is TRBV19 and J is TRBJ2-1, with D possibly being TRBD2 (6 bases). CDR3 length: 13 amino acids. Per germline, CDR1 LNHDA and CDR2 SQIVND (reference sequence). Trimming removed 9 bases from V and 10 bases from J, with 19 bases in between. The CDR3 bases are TGTGCCAGCACGTACAGTCTTAGCGGCGAGCAGTTCTTC. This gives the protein CASTYSLSGEQFF.

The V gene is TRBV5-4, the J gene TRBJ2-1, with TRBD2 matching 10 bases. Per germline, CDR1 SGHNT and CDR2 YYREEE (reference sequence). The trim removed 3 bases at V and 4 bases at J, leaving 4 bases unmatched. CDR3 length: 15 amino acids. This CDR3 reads CASSSGLAEYNEQFF. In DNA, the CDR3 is TGTGCCAGCAGCTCCGGACTAGCGGAGTACAATGAGCAGTTCTTC.

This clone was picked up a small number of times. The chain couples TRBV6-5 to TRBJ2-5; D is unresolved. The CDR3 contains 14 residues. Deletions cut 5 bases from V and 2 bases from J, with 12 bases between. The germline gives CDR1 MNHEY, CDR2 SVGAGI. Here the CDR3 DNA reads TGTGCCAGCAGTCTAAGCCCTAATCAAGAGACCCAGTACTTC. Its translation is CASSLSPNQETQYF.

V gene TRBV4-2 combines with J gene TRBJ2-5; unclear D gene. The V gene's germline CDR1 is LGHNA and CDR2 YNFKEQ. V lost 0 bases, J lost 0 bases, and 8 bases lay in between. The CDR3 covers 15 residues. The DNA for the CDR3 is TGTGCCAGCAGCCAAGATGGGCTGAACCAAGAGACCCAGTACTTC. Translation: CASSQDGLNQETQYF.

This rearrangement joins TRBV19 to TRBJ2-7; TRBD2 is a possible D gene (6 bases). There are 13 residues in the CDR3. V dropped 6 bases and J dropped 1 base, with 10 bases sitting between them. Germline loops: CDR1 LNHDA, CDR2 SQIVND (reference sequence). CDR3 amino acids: CASRGGRSYEQYF. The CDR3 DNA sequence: TGTGCCAGTAGGGGGGGACGTTCCTACGAGCAGTACTTC.

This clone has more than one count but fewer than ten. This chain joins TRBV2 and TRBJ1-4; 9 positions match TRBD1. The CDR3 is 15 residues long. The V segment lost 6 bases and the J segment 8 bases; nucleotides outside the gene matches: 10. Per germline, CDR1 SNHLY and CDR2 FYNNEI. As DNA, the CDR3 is TGTGCCAGCAGCCCAACGGGGACAGGGTGGGAAAAACTGTTTTTT. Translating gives CASSPTGTGWEKLFF. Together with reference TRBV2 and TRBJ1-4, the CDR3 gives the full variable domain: EPEVTQTPSHQVTQMGQEVILRCVPISNHLYFYWYRQILGQKVEFLVSFYNNEISEKSEIFDDQFSVERPDGSNFTLKIRSTKLEDSAMYFCASSPTGTGWEKLFFGSGTQLSVL.

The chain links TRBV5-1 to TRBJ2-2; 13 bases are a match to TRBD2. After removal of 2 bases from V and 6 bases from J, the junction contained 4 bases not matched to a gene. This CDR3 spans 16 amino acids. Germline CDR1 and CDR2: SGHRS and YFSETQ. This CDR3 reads CASSLSGTSGAGELFF. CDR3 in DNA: TGCGCCAGCAGCTTATCCGGGACTAGCGGGGCCGGGGAGCTGTTTTTT. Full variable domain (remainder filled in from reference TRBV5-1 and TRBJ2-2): KAGVTQTPRYLIKTRGQQVTLSCSPISGHRSVSWYQQTPGQGLQFLFEYFSETQRNKGNFPGRFSGRQFSNSRSEMNVSTLELGDSALYLCASSLSGTSGAGELFFGEGSRLTVL.

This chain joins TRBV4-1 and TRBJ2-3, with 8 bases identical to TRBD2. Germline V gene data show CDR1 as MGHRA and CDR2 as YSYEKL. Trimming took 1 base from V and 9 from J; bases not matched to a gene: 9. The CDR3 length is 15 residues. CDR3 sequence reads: CASSQAWGREGTQYF. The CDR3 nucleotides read TGCGCCAGCAGCCAAGCGTGGGGTCGGGAGGGCACGCAGTATTTT.

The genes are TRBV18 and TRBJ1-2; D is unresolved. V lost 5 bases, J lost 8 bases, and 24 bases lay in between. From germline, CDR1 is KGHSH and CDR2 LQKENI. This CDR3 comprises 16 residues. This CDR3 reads CASSSKAFPIRQGYTF. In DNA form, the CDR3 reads TGTGCCAGCTCAAGTAAGGCGTTCCCGATTCGCCAGGGCTACACCTTC.

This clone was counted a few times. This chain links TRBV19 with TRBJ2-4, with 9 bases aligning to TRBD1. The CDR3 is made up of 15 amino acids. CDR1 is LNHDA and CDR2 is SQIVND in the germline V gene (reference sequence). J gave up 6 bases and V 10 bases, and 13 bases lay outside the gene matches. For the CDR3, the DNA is TGTGCCACCCGCCCCACAGGGGGCATCCGAAACATTCAGTACTTC. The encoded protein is CATRPTGGIRNIQYF.

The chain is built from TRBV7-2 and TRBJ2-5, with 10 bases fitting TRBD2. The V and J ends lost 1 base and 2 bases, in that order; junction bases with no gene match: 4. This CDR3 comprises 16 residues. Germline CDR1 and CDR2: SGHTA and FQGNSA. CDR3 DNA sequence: TGTGCCAGCAGCTTAGGGACTAGCGGTATTCAAGAGACCCAGTACTTC. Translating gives CASSLGTSGIQETQYF.

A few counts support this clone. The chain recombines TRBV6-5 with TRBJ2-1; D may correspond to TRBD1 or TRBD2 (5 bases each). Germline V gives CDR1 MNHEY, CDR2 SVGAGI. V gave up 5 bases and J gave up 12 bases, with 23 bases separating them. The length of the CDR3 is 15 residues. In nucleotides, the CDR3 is TGTGCCAGCAGTGTGACCTCCGGGACCAGGACCGGGCAGTTCTTC. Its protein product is CASSVTSGTRTGQFF.

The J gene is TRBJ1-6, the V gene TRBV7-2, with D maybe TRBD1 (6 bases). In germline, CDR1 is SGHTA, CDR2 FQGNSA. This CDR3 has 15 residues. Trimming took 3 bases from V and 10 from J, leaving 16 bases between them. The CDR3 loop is CASSFLGRGASPLHF. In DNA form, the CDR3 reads TGTGCCAGCAGCTTTTTAGGTAGGGGGGCCTCACCCCTCCACTTT.

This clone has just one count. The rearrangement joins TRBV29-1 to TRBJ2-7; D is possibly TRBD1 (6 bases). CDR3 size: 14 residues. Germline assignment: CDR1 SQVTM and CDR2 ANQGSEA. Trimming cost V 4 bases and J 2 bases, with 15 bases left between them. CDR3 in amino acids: CSVAKTGLAYEQYF. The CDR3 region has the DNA TGCAGCGTTGCTAAGACAGGCCTAGCCTACGAGCAGTACTTC.

The CDR3 DNA reads as TGCGCCAGCAGCCAAGGGGACCCCACCCCTGAAGAAGCTTTCTTT. The encoded protein is CASSQGDPTPEEAFF. The gene calls are TRBV4-1 and TRBJ1-1, with D perhaps matching TRBD1 (5 bases). Trimming left V 1 base short and J 8 bases short, with 17 bases between. CDR3 size: 15 residues. Germline V gives CDR1 MGHRA, CDR2 YSYEKL.

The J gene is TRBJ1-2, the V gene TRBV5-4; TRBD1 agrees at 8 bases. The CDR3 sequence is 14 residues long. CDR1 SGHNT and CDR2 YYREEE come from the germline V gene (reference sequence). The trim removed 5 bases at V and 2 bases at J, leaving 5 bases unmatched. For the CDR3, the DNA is TGTGCCAGCAGTAAGGACAGGGACAACTATGGCTACACCTTC. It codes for CASSKDRDNYGYTF.

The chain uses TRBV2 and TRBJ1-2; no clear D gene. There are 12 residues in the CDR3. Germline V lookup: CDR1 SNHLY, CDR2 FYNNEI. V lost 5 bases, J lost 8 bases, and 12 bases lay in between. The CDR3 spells CASSWWEQGYTF. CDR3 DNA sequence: TGTGCCAGCAGTTGGTGGGAACAAGGCTACACCTTC.

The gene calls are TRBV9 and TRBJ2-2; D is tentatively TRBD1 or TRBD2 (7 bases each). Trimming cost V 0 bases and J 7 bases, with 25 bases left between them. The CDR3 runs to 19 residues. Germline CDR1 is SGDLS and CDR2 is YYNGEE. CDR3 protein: CASSVEISSTDREGGELFF. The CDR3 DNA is TGTGCCAGCAGCGTAGAGATTTCCTCTACCGACAGGGAGGGCGGGGAGCTGTTTTTT.

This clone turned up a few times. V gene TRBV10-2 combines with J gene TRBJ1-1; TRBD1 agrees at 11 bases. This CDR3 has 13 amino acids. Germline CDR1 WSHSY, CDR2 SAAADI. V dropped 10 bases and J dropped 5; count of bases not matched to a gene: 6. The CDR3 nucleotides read TGCGCCACCCGGACAGGGGGCTGGACTGAAGCTTTCTTT. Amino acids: CATRTGGWTEAFF.

Written as DNA, the CDR3 is TGTGCCCGCTCGTCGGCTGTGAACACTGAAGCTTTCTTT. Translation: CARSSAVNTEAFF. The chain carries TRBV28 and TRBJ1-1; unclear D gene. The germline V gene encodes CDR1 MDHEN and CDR2 SYDVKM. This CDR3 region has 13 residues. V dropped 11 bases and J dropped 0 bases, with 13 bases sitting between them.

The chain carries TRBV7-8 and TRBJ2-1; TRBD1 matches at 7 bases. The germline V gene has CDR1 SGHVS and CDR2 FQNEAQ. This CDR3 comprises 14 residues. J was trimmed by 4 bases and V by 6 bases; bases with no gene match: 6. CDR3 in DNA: TGTGCCAGCAGTACGGACAGGAAATACAATGAGCAGTTCTTC. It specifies CASSTDRKYNEQFF.

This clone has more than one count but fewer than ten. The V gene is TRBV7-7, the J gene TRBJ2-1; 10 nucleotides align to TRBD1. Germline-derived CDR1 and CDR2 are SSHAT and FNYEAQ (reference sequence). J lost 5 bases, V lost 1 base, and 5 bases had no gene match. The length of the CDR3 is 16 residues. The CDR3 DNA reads TGTGCCAGCAGCTTAGGTTTGACAGGGGGCCACAATGAGCAGTTCTTC. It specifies CASSLGLTGGHNEQFF.

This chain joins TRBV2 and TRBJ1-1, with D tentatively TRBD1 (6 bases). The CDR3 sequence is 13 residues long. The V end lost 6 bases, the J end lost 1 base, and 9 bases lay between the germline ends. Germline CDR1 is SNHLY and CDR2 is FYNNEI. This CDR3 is CASSEDRNTEAFF. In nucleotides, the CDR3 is TGTGCCAGCAGCGAGGACAGGAACACTGAAGCTTTCTTT.

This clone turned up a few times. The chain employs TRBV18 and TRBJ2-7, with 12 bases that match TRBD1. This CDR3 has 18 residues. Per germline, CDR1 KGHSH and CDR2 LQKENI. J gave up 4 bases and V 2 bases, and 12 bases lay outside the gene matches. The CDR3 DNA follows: TGTGCCAGCTCACCATCGGGACAGGGGGCTCGTTTAGTGTACGAGCAGTACTTC. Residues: CASSPSGQGARLVYEQYF.

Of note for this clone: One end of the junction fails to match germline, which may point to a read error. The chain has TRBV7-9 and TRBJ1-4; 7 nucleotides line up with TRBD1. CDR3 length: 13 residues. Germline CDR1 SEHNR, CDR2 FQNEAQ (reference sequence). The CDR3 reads CASSPSTGRIMIF. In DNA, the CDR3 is TGTGCCAGCAGCCCGTCGACAGGGAGAATTATGATTTTT. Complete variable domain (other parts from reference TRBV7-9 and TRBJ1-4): DTGVSQNPRHKITKRGQNVTFRCDPISEHNRLYWYRQTLGQGPEFLTYFQNEAQLEKSRLLSDRFSAERPKGSFSTLEIQRTEQGDSAMYLCASSPSTGRIMIFGSGTQLSVL.

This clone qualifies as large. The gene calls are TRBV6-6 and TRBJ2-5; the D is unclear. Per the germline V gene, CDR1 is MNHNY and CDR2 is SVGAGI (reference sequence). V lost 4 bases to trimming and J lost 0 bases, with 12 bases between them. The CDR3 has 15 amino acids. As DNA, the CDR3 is TGTGCCAGCAGTTTGCAACTATTGTACCAAGAGACCCAGTACTTC. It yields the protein CASSLQLLYQETQYF.